The 14 T cell receptor beta chains listed next were all sequenced from one sample in a study of tumor-infiltrating lymphocytes in primary liver carcinoma. From roughly 20-30 mg of unsorted bulk tissue, DNA and RNA were co-extracted together. The template, around 540 ng total RNA, yielded TCR beta cDNA made with a constant-region primer. Three rounds of nested multiplex PCR with slightly modified ARM-PCR produced TCR beta libraries. A C-beta reverse primer was combined with TRBV1-TRBV30 forward primers in the first two PCR rounds, and each round had 9 to 10 cycles. MiXCR, applied by TCRdb to the multiplex PCR reads, yields one record per CDR3 protein. The sample has around 79,000 distinct CDR3 sequences, roughly 69% seen once. The source material was tumor-adjacent normal liver tissue. These receptor sequences come from a man aged 35 to 55 with primary liver carcinoma and hepatitis B virus infection.

Note on this clonotype: A single base separates this from a much larger clone, so it may be a read error. The rearrangement uses TRBV30 and TRBJ1-5; D is possibly TRBD1 (5 bases). CDR1 and CDR2 (germline): GTSNPN, SVGIG (reference sequence). This CDR3 contains 15 residues. CDR3 DNA: TGTGCCTGCAGTGTATTAACAGGTAGCAATCAGCCCCAGCATTTT. Translation gives CACSVLTGSNQPQHF.

This clonotype is a singleton in its sample. V is TRBV12-3 or TRBV12-4 and J is TRBJ2-2, with D possibly being TRBD2 (6 bases). CDR3 size: 17 residues. The ends were cut back, 6 bases at V and 5 bases at J, with 22 bases in the middle. CDR3 sequence: CASRAGTPVIGTGELFF. In nucleotides, the CDR3 is TGTGCCAGCAGAGCCGGGACTCCTGTCATAGGTACCGGGGAGCTGTTTTTT.

About this clonotype: Compared with germline, one end of the junction differs, possibly owing to a read error. This sequence joins TRBV29-1 and TRBJ2-1; possibly TRBD2 for D (6 bases). The CDR3 sequence is 12 residues long. Germline values: CDR1 SQVTM, CDR2 ANQGSEA. The CDR3 sequence is CSVRLVGYEQSF. DNA for the CDR3: TGCAGCGTCCGACTAGTGGGATATGAGCAGTCCTTC.

A word on this clonotype: Relative to the germline gene, one junction end is altered; a read error may explain this. The rearrangement links TRBV28 to TRBJ2-7; D unclear. The CDR3 spans 13 residues. Germline V lookup: CDR1 MDHEN, CDR2 SYDVKM. The CDR3 is CVSSAAWIYEQYF. Written as DNA, the CDR3 is TGTGTCAGCAGTGCGGCTTGGATCTACGAGCAGTACTTC.

This clonotype was seen once. The conserved phenylalanine or tryptophan normally closing the CDR3 is absent here, so this likely arose from a read error. No DNA is shown, since the ends of the CDR3 on it are uncertain; the CDR3 is the one TCRdb lists. The rearrangement links TRBV6-6 to TRBJ2-1; TRBD2 is the table's D call and was not checked against the DNA. The germline CDR1 and CDR2 sequences are MNHNY and SVGAGI (reference sequence). Termini included, the CDR3 measures 14 amino acids. Here the CDR3 reads CASSYSALAPEQLI.

About this clonotype: At one end, the junction sequence differs from germline, possibly due to a read error. The CDR3 DNA reads TGCGTCAGCAGCTTCGTGAAGGCAGGACCCTACAATGAGCAGTTCTTC. Its translation: CVSSFVKAGPYNEQFF. The rearrangement uses TRBV5-1 and TRBJ2-1; D remains unclear. Per the germline V gene, CDR1 is SGHRS and CDR2 is YFSETQ. The CDR3 covers 16 residues.

To note about this clonotype: A much larger clone differs from this one at a single base, so this may be a read error. The chain couples TRBV7-8 to TRBJ2-6, with 8 bases aligning to TRBD2. The CDR3 loop spans 17 amino acids. CDR1 and CDR2 from the germline V gene are SGHVS and FQNEAQ. CDR3 region: CASSLDGRGAGAKVLTF. In nucleotides, the CDR3 is TGTGCCAGCAGCTTAGACGGGAGGGGGGCTGGGGCCAAAGTCCTGACTTTC.

The chain uses TRBV4-1 and TRBJ2-1, with 10 bases aligning to TRBD1. The trim removed 1 base at V and 8 bases at J, leaving 23 bases unmatched. Germline assignment: CDR1 MGHRA and CDR2 YSYEKL. The CDR3 extends over 21 amino acids. Written as DNA, the CDR3 is TGCGCCAGCAGCCAAGGTACGCGGGGACAGGGGTTTTTCAGCCCCACGGATGAGCAGTTCTTC. This sequence encodes CASSQGTRGQGFFSPTDEQFF.

This chain uses TRBV7-9 with TRBJ2-1; possible D gene TRBD2, 6 bases. This CDR3 spans 14 amino acids. V shed 4 bases and J shed 7 bases, with 14 bases lying between them. The germline V gene encodes CDR1 SEHNR and CDR2 FQNEAQ (reference sequence). CDR3 nucleotides: TGTGCCAGCAGCTCCCGGGACTGGTTAAATGAGCAGTTCTTC. Translated: CASSSRDWLNEQFF.

The table lists this clonotype with a count of one. The conserved phenylalanine or tryptophan is not found at the CDR3 terminus, so this likely reflects a read error. The rearrangement uses TRBV12-3 or TRBV12-4 and TRBJ2-1, with D unclear. This CDR3 comprises 16 residues. Trimming removed 5 bases at V and 1 base at J, with 15 bases between. The CDR3 region is CASSPLFRRSYNEQFL. For the CDR3, the DNA is TGTGCCAGCAGTCCTTTGTTCAGACGGTCCTACAATGAGCAGTTCTTA.

As for this clonotype: Sequence at one end of the junction differs from germline and may be a read error. Written as DNA, the CDR3 is TGTGCCAGCAGGTCCGGACAGGTGGCAAGGCGTGAGCGGTTCTTC. This codes for CASRSGQVARRERFF. V gene TRBV6-2 or TRBV6-3 combines with J gene TRBJ2-1; TRBD1 matches 7 bases. The CDR3 spans 15 residues. Germline CDR1 and CDR2: MNHEY and SVGEGT.

This chain links TRBV29-1 with TRBJ2-1; tentative D call: TRBD2 (5 bases). The CDR3 has 12 residues. The ends were cut back, 1 base at V and 15 bases at J, with 16 bases in the middle. Germline-derived CDR1 and CDR2 are SQVTM and ANQGSEA. CDR3 loop: CSVEAIGVVRFF. The DNA for the CDR3 is TGCAGCGTTGAAGCCATCGGGGTTGTAAGGTTCTTC.

The chain is built from TRBV11-2 and TRBJ2-1, with 9 bases matching TRBD1. Germline assignment: CDR1 SGHAT and CDR2 FQNNGV. The CDR3 has 18 residues. The junction had 10 bases not matched to a gene; V was cut back by 4 bases and J by 0 bases. CDR3 coding DNA: TGTGCCAGCAGCTATACAGGGGGCTCAGCGGTCTCCTACAATGAGCAGTTCTTC. It translates to CASSYTGGSAVSYNEQFF. Full variable domain (rest looked up from reference TRBV11-2 and TRBJ2-1): EAGVAQSPRYKIIEKRQSVAFWCNPISGHATLYWYQQILGQGPKLLIQFQNNGVVDDSQLPKDRFSAERLKGVDSTLKIQPAKLEDSAVYLCASSYTGGSAVSYNEQFFGPGTRLTVL.

In this sample, this clonotype turned up once. It is likely a read error, because the conserved phenylalanine at the end of the CDR3 is missing. CDR3 nucleotides: TGTGCCAGCAGCCCGTTTGGAGACCTCGTGATGGAGACCCAGTACTCC. Its translation is CASSPFGDLVMETQYS. V usage is TRBV5-5 and J usage is TRBJ2-5; D uncertain. The CDR3 extends over 16 amino acids. Looked up from germline, CDR1 is SGHKS and CDR2 is YYEKEE (reference sequence). Trimming shortened V by 4 bases and J by 5 bases, and 21 bases separated the two germline ends.